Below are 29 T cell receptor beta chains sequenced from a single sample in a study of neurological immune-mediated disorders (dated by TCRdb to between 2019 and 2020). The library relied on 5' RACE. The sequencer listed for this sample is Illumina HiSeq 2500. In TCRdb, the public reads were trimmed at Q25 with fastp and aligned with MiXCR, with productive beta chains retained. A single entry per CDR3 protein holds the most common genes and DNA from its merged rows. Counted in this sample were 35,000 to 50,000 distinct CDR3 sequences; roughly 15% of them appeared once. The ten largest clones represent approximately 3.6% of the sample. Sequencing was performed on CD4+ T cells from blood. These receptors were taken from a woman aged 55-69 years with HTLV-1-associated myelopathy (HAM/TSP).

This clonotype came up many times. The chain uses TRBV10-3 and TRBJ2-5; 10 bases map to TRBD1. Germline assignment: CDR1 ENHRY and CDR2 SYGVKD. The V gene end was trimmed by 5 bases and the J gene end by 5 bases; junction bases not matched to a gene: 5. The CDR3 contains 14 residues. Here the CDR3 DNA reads TGTGCCATCAGTCCGGGACAGGGGCCGGAGACCCAGTACTTC. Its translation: CAISPGQGPETQYF.

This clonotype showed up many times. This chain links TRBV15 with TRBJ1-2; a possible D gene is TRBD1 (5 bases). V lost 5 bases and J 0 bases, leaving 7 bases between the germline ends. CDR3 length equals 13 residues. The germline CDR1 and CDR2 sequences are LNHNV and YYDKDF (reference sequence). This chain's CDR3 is CATSPTANYGYTF. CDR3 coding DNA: TGTGCCACCAGCCCGACAGCTAACTATGGCTACACCTTC. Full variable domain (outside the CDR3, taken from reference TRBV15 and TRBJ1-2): DAMVIQNPRYQVTQFGKPVTLSCSQTLNHNVMYWYQQKSSQAPKLLFHYYDKDFNNEADTPDNFQSRRPNTSFCFLDIRSPGLGDTAMYLCATSPTANYGYTFGSGTRLTVV.

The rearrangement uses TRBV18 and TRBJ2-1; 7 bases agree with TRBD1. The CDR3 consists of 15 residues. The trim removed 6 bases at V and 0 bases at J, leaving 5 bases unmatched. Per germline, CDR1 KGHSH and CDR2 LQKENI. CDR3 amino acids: CASSPGQNSYNEQFF. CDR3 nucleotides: TGTGCCAGCTCCCCGGGACAGAACTCCTACAATGAGCAGTTCTTC.

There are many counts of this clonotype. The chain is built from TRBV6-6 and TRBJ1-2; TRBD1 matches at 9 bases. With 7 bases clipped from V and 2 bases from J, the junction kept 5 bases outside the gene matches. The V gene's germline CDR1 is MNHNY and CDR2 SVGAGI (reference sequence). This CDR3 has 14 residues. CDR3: CASINRGQNYGYTF. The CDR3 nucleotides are TGTGCCAGCATCAACAGGGGGCAAAACTATGGCTACACCTTC.

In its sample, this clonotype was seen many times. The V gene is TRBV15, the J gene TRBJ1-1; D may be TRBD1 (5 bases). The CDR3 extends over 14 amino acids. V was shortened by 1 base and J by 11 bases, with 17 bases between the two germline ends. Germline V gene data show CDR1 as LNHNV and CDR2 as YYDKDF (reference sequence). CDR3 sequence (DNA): TGTGCCACCAGCAGAGCGTGGACAAGCGGGGCCGCTTTCTTT. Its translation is CATSRAWTSGAAFF.

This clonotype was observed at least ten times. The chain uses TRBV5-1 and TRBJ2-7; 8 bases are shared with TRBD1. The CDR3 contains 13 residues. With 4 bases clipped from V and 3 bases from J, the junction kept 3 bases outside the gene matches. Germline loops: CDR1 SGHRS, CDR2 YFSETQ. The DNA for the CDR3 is TGCGCCAGCAGCAGAGGACAGGGCTACGAGCAGTACTTC. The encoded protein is CASSRGQGYEQYF. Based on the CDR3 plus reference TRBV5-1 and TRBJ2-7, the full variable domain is KAGVTQTPRYLIKTRGQQVTLSCSPISGHRSVSWYQQTPGQGLQFLFEYFSETQRNKGNFPGRFSGRQFSNSRSEMNVSTLELGDSALYLCASSRGQGYEQYFGPGTRLTVT.

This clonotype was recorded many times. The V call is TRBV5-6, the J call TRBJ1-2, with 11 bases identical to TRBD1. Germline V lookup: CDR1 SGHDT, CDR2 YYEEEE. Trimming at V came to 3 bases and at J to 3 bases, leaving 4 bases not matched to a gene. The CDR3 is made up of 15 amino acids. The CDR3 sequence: CASSWTGQGDYGYTF. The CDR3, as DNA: TGTGCCAGCAGCTGGACGGGACAGGGGGACTATGGCTACACCTTC.

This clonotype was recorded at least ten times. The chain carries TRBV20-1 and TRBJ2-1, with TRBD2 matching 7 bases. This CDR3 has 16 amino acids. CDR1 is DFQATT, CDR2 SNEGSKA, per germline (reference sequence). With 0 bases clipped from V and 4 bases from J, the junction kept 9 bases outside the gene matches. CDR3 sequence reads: CSARDGAGSFYNEQFF. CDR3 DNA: TGCAGTGCTAGAGATGGAGCGGGGAGCTTTTACAATGAGCAGTTCTTC.

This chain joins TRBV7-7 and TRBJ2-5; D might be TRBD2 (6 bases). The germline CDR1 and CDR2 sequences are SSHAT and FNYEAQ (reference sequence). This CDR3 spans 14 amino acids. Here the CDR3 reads CTSSFAGKQETQYF. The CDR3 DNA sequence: TGTACTAGCAGCTTCGCGGGGAAGCAAGAGACCCAGTACTTC.

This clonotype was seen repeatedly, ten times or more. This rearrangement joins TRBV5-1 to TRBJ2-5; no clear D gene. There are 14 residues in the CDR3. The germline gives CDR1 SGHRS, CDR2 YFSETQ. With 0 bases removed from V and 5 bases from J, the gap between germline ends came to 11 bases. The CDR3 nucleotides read TGCGCCAGCAGCTTGGCGGTCGGGTTGGAGACCCAGTACTTC. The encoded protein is CASSLAVGLETQYF.

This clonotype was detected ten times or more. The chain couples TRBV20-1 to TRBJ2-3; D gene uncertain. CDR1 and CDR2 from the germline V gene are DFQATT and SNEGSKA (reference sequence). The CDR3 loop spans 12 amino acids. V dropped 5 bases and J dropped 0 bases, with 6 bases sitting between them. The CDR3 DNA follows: TGCAGTGCTCCAGTGAGCACAGATACGCAGTATTTT. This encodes CSAPVSTDTQYF.

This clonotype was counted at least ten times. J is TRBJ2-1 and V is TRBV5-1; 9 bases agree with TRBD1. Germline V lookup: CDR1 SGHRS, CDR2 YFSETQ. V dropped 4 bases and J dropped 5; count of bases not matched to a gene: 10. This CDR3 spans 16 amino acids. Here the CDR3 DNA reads TGCGCCAGCAGCCCGCTAGACAGGGGGGGAAACAATGAGCAGTTCTTC. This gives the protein CASSPLDRGGNNEQFF.

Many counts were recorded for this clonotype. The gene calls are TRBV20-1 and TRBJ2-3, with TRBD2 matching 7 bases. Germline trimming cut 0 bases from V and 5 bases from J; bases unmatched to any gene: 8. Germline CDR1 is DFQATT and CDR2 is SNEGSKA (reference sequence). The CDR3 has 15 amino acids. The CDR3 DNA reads TGCAGTGCTAGAGATGGCCGGGGGGTAGTAGATACGCAGTATTTT. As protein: CSARDGRGVVDTQYF.

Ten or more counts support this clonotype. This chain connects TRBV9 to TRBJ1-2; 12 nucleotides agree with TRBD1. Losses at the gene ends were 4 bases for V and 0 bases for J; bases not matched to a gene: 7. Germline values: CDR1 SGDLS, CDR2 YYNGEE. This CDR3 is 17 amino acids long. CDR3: CASSPRDRGLTNYGYTF. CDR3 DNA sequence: TGTGCCAGCAGCCCCCGGGACAGGGGGCTTACTAACTATGGCTACACCTTC.

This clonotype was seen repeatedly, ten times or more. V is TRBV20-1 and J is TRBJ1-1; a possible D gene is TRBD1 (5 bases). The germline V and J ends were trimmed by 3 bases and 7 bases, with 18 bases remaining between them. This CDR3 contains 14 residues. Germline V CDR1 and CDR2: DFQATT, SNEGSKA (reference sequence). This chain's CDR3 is CSARSVQGVGEAFF. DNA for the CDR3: TGCAGTGCTAGGAGTGTGCAGGGAGTTGGTGAAGCTTTCTTT.

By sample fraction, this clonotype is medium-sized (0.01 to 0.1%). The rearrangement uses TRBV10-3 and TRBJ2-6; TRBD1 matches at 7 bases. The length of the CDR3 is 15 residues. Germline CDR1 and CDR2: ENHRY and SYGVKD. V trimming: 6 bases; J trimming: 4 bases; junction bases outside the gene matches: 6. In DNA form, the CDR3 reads TGTGCCATCAGCTTACAGGGGACCGGGGCCAACGTCCTGACTTTC. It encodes CAISLQGTGANVLTF.

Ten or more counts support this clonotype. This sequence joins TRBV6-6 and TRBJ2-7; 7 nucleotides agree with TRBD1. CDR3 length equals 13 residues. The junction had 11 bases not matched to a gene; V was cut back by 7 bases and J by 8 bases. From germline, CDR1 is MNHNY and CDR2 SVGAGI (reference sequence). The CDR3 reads CASNWDSLDQQYF. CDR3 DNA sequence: TGTGCCAGCAATTGGGACAGCCTCGACCAGCAGTACTTC.

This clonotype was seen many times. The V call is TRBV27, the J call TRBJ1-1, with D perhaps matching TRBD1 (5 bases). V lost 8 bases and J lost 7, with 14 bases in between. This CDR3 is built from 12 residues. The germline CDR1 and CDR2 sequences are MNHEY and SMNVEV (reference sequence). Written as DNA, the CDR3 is TGTGCCAGCTGGGGGGTTCGGAATGAAGCTTTCTTT. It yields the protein CASWGVRNEAFF.

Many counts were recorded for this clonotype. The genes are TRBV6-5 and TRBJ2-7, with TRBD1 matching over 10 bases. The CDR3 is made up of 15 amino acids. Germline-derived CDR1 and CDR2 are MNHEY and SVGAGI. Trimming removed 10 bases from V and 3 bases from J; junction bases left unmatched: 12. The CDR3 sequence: CATTARDRGFYEQYF. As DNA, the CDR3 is TGTGCCACCACCGCCCGGGACAGGGGATTCTACGAGCAGTACTTC.

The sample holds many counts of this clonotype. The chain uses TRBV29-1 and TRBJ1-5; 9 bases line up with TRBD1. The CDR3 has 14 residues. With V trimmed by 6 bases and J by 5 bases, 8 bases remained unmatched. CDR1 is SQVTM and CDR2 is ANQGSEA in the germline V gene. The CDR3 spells CSVGGTGLDQPQHF. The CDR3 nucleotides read TGCAGCGTAGGGGGGACAGGGCTTGATCAGCCCCAGCATTTT. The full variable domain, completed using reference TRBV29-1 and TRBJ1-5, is SAVISQKPSRDICQRGTSLTIQCQVDSQVTMMFWYRQQPGQSLTLIATANQGSEATYESGFVIDKFPISRPNLTFSTLTVSNMSPEDSSIYLCSVGGTGLDQPQHFGDGTRLSIL.

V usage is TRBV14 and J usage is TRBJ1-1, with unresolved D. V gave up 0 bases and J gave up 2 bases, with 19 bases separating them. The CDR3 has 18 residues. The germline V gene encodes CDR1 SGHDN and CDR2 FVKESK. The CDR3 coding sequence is TGTGCCAGCAGCCAAGACCCGAGGCAGGTTGGGGTCAACACTGAAGCTTTCTTT. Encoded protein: CASSQDPRQVGVNTEAFF.

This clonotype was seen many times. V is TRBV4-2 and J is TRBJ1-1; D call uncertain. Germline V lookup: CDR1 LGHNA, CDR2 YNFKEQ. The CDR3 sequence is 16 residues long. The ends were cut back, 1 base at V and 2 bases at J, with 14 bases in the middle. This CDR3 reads CASSQVRLGFNTEAFF. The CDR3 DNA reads TGTGCCAGCAGCCAAGTTCGGCTAGGGTTCAACACTGAAGCTTTCTTT.

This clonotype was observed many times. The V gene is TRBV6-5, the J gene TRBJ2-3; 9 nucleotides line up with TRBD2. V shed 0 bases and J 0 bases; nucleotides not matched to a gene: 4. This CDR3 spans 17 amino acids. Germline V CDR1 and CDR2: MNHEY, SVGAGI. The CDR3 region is CASSYSGGGGSTDTQYF. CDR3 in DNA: TGTGCCAGCAGTTACTCAGGCGGGGGGGGAAGCACAGATACGCAGTATTTT.

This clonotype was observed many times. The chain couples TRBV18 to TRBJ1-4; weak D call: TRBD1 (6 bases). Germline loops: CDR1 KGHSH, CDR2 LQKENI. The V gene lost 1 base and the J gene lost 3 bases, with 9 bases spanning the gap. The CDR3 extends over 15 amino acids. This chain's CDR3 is CASSPREGANEKLFF. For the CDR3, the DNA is TGTGCCAGCTCACCACGGGAGGGGGCTAATGAAAAACTGTTTTTT.

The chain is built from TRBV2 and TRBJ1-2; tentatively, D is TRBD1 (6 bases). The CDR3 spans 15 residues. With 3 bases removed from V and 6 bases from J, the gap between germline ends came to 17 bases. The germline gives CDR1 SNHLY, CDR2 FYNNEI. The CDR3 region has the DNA TGTGCCAGCAGTGAGGCCACTAACAGGGTGCATGGCTACACCTTC. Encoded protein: CASSEATNRVHGYTF.

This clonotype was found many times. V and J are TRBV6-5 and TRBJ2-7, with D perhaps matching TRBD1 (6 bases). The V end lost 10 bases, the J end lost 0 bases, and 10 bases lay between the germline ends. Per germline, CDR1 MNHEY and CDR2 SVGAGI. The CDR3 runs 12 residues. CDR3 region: CATEGDSYEQYF. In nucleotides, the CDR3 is TGTGCCACCGAGGGGGACTCCTACGAGCAGTACTTC.

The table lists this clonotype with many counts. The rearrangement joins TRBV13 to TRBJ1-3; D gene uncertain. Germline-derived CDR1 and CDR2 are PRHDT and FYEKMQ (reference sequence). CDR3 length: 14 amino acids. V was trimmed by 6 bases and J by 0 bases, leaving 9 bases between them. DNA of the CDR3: TGTGCCAGCAGGGGCGAGAACTCTGGAAACACCATATATTTT. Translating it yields CASRGENSGNTIYF.

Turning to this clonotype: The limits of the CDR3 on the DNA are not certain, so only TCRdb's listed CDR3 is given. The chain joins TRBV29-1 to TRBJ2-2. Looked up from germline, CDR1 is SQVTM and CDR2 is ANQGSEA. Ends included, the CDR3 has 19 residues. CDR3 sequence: CSVDDYKNIQYFGAGELFF.

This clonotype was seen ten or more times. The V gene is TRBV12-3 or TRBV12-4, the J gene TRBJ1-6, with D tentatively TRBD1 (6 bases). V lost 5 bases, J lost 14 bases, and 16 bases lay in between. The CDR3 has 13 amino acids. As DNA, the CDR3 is TGTGCCAGCAGTCCCGTCCAGGGGTCAGCCCTCCACTTT. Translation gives CASSPVQGSALHF.